The text below deals with one TCR beta chain. This specimen belongs to a study of tumor and adjacent non-tumor tissue in lung cancer. Study overall: On average, productive TCRbeta reads reached around 4 million per sample.

J was trimmed by 4 bases and V by 4 bases; bases with no gene match: 4. The CDR3 contains 15 residues. Per the germline V gene, CDR1 is SGHDN and CDR2 is FVKESK. Three rounds of nested PCR, following a modified ARM-PCR protocol, produced the TCRbeta library. Each CDR3 protein gets one entry after TCRdb re-called the multiplex PCR reads with MiXCR. The repertoire holds over 110,000 distinct CDR3 sequences, about 71% seen once, with 15% to 20% in the top ten. No cell sorting was done before RNA was extracted from the tissue. The receptor's source is a man aged 55 to 70 with small cell lung cancer. Source material: lung tumor tissue. V usage is TRBV14 and J usage is TRBJ2-1; 10 bases are shared with TRBD2. CDR3 coding DNA: TGTGCCAGCAGCCCTCCGGGACTAGCGTACAATGAGCAGTTCTTC. Its translation: CASSPPGLAYNEQFF.